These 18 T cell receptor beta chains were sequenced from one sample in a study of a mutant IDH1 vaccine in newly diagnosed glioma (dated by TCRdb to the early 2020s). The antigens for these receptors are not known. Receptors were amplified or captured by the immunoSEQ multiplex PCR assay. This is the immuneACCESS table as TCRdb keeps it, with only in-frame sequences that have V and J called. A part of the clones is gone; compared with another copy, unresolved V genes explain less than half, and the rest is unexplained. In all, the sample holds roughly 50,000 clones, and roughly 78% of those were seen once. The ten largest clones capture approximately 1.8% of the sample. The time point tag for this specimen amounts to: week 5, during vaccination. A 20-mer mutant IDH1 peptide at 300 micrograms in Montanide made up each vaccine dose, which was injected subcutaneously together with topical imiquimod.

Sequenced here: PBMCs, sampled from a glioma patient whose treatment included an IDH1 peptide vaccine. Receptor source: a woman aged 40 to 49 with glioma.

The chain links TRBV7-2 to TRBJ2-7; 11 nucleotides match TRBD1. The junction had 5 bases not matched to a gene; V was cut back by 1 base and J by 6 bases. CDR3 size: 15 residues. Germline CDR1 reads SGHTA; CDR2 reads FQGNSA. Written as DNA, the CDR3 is TGTGCCAGCAGCTTAGTGGATGGGACAGGGGGCGAGCAGTACTTC. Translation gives CASSLVDGTGGEQYF.

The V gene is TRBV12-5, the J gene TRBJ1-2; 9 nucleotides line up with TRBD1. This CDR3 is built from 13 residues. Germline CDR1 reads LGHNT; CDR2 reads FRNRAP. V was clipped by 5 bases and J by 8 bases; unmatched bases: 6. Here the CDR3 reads CASGTRTGDGYTF. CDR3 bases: TGTGCTAGTGGTACAAGGACAGGGGACGGCTACACCTTC.

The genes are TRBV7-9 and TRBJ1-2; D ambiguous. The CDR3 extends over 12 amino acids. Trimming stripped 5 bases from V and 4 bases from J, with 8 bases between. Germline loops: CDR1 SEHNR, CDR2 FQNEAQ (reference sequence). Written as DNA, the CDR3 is TGTGCCAGCAGCGCCCCCCTCTATGGCTACACCTTC. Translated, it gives CASSAPLYGYTF.

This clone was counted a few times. The CDR3 here is CASSQLNGAFTNTQYF. CDR3 in DNA: TGTGCCAGCAGCCAACTAAACGGGGCATTCACGAATACGCAGTATTTT. The chain uses TRBV14 and TRBJ2-3, with D tentatively TRBD1 or TRBD2 (5 bases each). Trimming removed 2 bases at V and 7 bases at J, with 19 bases between. CDR1 SGHDN and CDR2 FVKESK come from the germline V gene. The CDR3 is 16 amino acids.

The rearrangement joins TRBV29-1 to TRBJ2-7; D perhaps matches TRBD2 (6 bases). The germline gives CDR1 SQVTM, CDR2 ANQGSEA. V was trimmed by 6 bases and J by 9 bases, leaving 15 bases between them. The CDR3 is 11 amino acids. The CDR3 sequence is CSVGGPEVQYF. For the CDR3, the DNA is TGCAGCGTCGGGGGTCCCGAAGTGCAGTACTTC.

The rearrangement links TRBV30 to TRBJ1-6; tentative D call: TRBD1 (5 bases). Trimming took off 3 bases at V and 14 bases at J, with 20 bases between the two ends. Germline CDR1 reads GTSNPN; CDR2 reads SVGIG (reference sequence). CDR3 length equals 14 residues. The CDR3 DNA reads TGTGCCTGGAGGCCCAACCCCGGGACTTCGGCCCTCCACTTT. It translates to CAWRPNPGTSALHF.

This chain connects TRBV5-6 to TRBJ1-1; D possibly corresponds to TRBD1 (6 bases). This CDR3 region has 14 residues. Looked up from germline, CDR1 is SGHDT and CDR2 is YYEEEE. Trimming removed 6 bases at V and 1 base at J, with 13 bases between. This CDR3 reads CASIIRGANTEAFF. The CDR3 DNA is TGTGCCAGCATCATAAGGGGGGCGAACACTGAAGCTTTCTTT. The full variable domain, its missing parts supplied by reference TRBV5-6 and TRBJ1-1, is DAGVTQSPTHLIKTRGQQVTLRCSPKSGHDTVSWYQQALGQGPQFIFQYYEEEERQRGNFPDRFSGHQFPNYSSELNVNALLLGDSALYLCASIIRGANTEAFFGQGTRLTVV.

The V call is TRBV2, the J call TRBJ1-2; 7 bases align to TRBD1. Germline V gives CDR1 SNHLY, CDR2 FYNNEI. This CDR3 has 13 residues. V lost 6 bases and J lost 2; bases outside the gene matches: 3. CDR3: CASSRDRNYGYTF. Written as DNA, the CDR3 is TGTGCCAGCAGCAGGGACAGAAACTATGGCTACACCTTC.

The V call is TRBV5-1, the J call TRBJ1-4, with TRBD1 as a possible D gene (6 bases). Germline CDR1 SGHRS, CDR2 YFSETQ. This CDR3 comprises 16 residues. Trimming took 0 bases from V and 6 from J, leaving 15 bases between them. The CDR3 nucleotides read TGCGCCAGCAGCTTGGCCGCGAGGGGGAGAGATGAAAAACTGTTTTTT. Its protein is CASSLAARGRDEKLFF.

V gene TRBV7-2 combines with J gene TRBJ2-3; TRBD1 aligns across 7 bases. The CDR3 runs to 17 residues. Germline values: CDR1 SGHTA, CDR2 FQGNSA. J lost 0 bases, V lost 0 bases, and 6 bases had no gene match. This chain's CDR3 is CASSLALQGLSTDTQYF. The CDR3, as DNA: TGTGCCAGCAGCTTAGCGCTACAGGGGCTGAGCACAGATACGCAGTATTTT.

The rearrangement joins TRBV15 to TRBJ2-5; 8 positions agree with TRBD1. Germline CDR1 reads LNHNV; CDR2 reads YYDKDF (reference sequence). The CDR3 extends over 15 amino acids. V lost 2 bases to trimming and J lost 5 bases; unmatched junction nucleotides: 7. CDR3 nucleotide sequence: TGTGCCACCAGCAGATGGCGACAGGGGATGGAGACCCAGTACTTC. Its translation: CATSRWRQGMETQYF.

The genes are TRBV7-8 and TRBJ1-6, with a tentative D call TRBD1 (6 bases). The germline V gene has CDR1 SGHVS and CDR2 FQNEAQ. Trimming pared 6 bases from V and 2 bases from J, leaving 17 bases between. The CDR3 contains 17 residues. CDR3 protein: CASRKEGGLPYNSPLHF. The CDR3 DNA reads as TGTGCCAGCAGAAAGGAGGGGGGTTTGCCCTATAATTCACCCCTCCACTTT.

As DNA, the CDR3 is TGTGCCAGCAGTCCGGGGCCCTATGGCTACACCTTC. Translating gives CASSPGPYGYTF. This chain joins TRBV2 and TRBJ1-2; a possible D gene is TRBD1 (5 bases). CDR1 and CDR2 (germline): SNHLY, FYNNEI. V was shortened by 5 bases and J by 4 bases, with 8 bases between the two germline ends. This CDR3 is 12 amino acids long.

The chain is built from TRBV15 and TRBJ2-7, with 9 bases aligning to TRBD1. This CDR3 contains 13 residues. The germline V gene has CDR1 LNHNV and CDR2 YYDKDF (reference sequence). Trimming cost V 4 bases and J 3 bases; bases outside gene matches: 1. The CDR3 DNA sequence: TGTGCCACCAGCAAGACAGGGGGCTACGAGCAGTACTTC. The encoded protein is CATSKTGGYEQYF.

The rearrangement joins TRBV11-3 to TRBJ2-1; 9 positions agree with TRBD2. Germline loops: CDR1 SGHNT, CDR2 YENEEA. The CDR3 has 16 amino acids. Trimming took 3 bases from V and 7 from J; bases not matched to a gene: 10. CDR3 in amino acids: CASSFPGAGGRNEQFF. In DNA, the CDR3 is TGTGCCAGCAGCTTCCCGGGAGCGGGGGGTAGGAATGAGCAGTTCTTC.

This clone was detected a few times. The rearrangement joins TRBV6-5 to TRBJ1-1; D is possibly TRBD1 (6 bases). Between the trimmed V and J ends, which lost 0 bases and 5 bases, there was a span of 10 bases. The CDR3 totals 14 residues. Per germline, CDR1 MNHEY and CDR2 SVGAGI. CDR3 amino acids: CASSYSSGTTEAFF. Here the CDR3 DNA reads TGTGCCAGCAGTTACTCGAGCGGGACAACTGAAGCTTTCTTT.

CDR3: CASSEGGAGPGNTEAFF. In nucleotides, the CDR3 is TGCGCCAGCAGTGAAGGGGGGGCAGGGCCCGGGAACACTGAAGCTTTCTTT. The chain is built from TRBV10-2 and TRBJ1-1; weak D call: TRBD1 (6 bases). V shed 3 bases and J shed 1 base, with 18 bases lying between them. CDR3 size: 17 residues. Germline V CDR1 and CDR2: WSHSY, SAAADI.

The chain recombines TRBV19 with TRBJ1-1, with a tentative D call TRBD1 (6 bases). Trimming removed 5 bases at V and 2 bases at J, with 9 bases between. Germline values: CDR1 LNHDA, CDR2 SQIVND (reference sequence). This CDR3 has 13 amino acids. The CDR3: CASSVQGNTEAFF. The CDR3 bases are TGTGCCAGTAGTGTACAGGGAAACACTGAAGCTTTCTTT.